This is a list of T cell receptor beta chains from one sample in a study of T-cell reconstitution after alpha-beta-depleted transplantation in children. TCRdb analysed the PCR reads with MiXCR anew, one entry per CDR3 protein. The table lists hundreds of thousands of distinct CDR3 sequences, 10% to 15% of them singletons. The sequencing here drew on PBMCs, mostly from graft donor cells, taken 360 days after TCRalphabeta/CD19-depleted stem cell transplant. These TCRs come from a male patient between 5 and 17 years old who had a stem cell transplant for acute myeloid leukemia, so the T cells may come from the graft donor. Each CDR3 is given with its conserved first and last residue. The D gene is left open where the match is weak. Expanded clones get a size class; other rows say once, few or many, or leave the size out.

few | - | TRBJ1-6 | 16 | TRBV9 | TGTGCCAGCAGCGTATCAGGGAACAACGGTAATTCACCCCTCCACTTT | CASSVSGNNGNSPLHF
few | - | TRBJ2-6 | 22 | TRBV4-2 | TGTGCCAGCAGCCCTAAACGGGCAGTCCCTCCCCTAAGGTTCTCTGGGGCCAACGTCCTGACTTTC | CASSPKRAVPPLRFSGANVLTF
- | - | TRBJ2-1 | 15 | TRBV6-5 | TGTGCCAGCAGTTACTCGGGGGGGGCGGATGGTGAGCAGTTCTTC | CASSYSGGADGEQFF
- | - | TRBJ2-2 | 16 | TRBV10-3 | TGTGCCATCAGTGAGTCGGAGGGAGCGGGCACCGGGGAGCTGTTTTTT | CAISESEGAGTGELFF
few | - | TRBJ1-6 | 16 | TRBV28 | TGTGCCAGCAGCCACCGGGGGCAGGGATATAATTCACCCCTCCACTTT | CASSHRGQGYNSPLHF
- | TRBD2 | TRBJ2-3 | 15 | TRBV12-5 | TGTGCTAGTGGTCCGGGACTAGCGGCTACAGATACGCAGTATTTT | CASGPGLAATDTQYF
few | - | TRBJ2-2 | 14 | TRBV14 | TGTGCCAGCAGAGGACCCCTGAACACCGGGGAGCTGTTTTTT | CASRGPLNTGELFF
- | - | TRBJ1-1 | 11 | TRBV20-1 | TGCAGTGCTAGGACGACCCCTTCAGCTTTCTTT | CSARTTPSAFF
- | TRBD1 | TRBJ1-5 | 17 | TRBV5-5 | TGTGCCAGCAGCTTGGGACAGGGCCCCGGGGTTTCCCAGCCCCAGCATTTT | CASSLGQGPGVSQPQHF
few | - | TRBJ2-3 | 13 | TRBV11-2 | TGTGCCAGCAGCTTAAGGCCCCTAGATACGCAGTATTTT | CASSLRPLDTQYF
- | - | TRBJ1-1 | 17 | TRBV5-4 | TGTGCCAGCAGCTTGGCCAGTCGTCCGCTCGCTGGTACTGAAGCTTTCTTT | CASSLASRPLAGTEAFF
- | - | TRBJ2-1 | 16 | TRBV14 | TGTGCCAGCAGCCAATTCAACTTAGTTTCCTACAATGAGCAGTTCTTC | CASSQFNLVSYNEQFF
- | TRBD1 | TRBJ2-2 | 15 | TRBV10-2 | TGCGCCAGCAGAGCCACAGGGGGCATGGCCGGGGAGCTGTTTTTT | CASRATGGMAGELFF
few | TRBD2 | TRBJ2-1 | 15 | TRBV20-1 | TGCAGTGCTAGAGAGGGGGGACTAGCCTACAATGAGCAGTTCTTC | CSAREGGLAYNEQFF
- | - | TRBJ2-3 | 15 | TRBV19 | TGTGCCAGTAGTATTGGACAGCTACCTTTGGATACGCAGTATTTT | CASSIGQLPLDTQYF
few | TRBD2 | TRBJ2-3 | 16 | TRBV20-1 | TGCAGTGCCGTCCCCGGGACTAGCGGCCACACAGATACGCAGTATTTT | CSAVPGTSGHTDTQYF
few | - | TRBJ2-3 | 13 | TRBV24-1 | TGTGCCACCAGTGATTTGTCCCGGGATACGCAGTATTTT | CATSDLSRDTQYF
- | TRBD2 | TRBJ2-2 | 15 | TRBV20-1 | TGCAGTGCTAGGGGACTAGTGAGCGGCACCGGGGAGCTGTTTTTT | CSARGLVSGTGELFF
- | TRBD1 | TRBJ1-5 | 14 | TRBV28 | TGTGCCGGTCGACAGGGGTATAGCAATCAGCCCCAGCATTTT | CAGRQGYSNQPQHF
- | TRBD2 | TRBJ2-3 | 15 | TRBV28 | TGTGCCAGCAGAACGGGGGGACTCAGCACAGATACGCAGTATTTT | CASRTGGLSTDTQYF
few | TRBD1 | TRBJ2-3 | 16 | TRBV7-8 | TGTGCCAGCAGCTTACAGGGGACAGTGGGCACAGATACGCAGTATTTT | CASSLQGTVGTDTQYF
few | - | TRBJ1-5 | 16 | TRBV20-1 | TGCAGTGCTAGAGATCGACTAAGGGGTAGCAATCAGCCCCAGCATTTT | CSARDRLRGSNQPQHF
many | - | TRBJ2-7 | 13 | TRBV20-1 | TGCAGTGCGGAGGGACTCCTCTCCTACGAGCAGTACTTC | CSAEGLLSYEQYF
- | - | TRBJ2-5 | 18 | TRBV2 | TGTGCCAGCAGTGAACTTTTCGGGGGCCTTATTTACCAAGAGACCCAGTACTTC | CASSELFGGLIYQETQYF
few | TRBD1 | TRBJ2-2 | 14 | TRBV2 | TGTGCCAGCACCAGGACAGGGAACCCCGGGGAGCTGTTTTTT | CASTRTGNPGELFF
- | TRBD2 | TRBJ2-7 | 17 | TRBV7-2 | TGTGCCAGCAGCCGCAGGGGACTAGCGGGAGGGCCTGACGAGCAGTACTTC | CASSRRGLAGGPDEQYF
- | TRBD2 | TRBJ2-7 | 17 | TRBV28 | TGTGCCAGCAGGACTCGTCAGGGACTAGCGGGATGGTACGAGCAGTACTTC | CASRTRQGLAGWYEQYF
- | - | TRBJ1-2 | 10 | TRBV28 | TGTGCCAGCACCTGGGGGGACTACACCTTC | CASTWGDYTF
- | TRBD2 | TRBJ2-1 | 20 | TRBV11-2 | TGTGCCAGCAGACTAGAGTCACCGGGACTAGCGGGGACCCCAATCAATGAGCAGTTCTTC | CASRLESPGLAGTPINEQFF
- | - | TRBJ2-1 | 15 | TRBV7-8 | TGTGCCAGCAGCCGACAACTGGGTTCCTACAATGAGCAGTTCTTC | CASSRQLGSYNEQFF
few | TRBD2 | TRBJ2-7 | 17 | TRBV7-2 | TGTGCCAGCAGCTTAGGGGGGGGAGCGGGGATCTCCTACGAGCAGTACTTC | CASSLGGGAGISYEQYF
few | - | TRBJ2-7 | 15 | TRBV21-1 | TGTGCCAGCAGCACGACCGGGACAGGGGCGGGGGAGCAGTACTTC | CASSTTGTGAGEQYF
many | - | TRBJ2-7 | 13 | TRBV7-9 | TGTGCCAGCAGTTTGGGCAGGGGCTACGAGCAGTACTTC | CASSLGRGYEQYF
many | TRBD1 | TRBJ1-1 | 13 | TRBV5-5 | TGTGCCAGCAGCACGACAGGGCTCGGTGAAGCTTTCTTT | CASSTTGLGEAFF
once | TRBD2 | TRBJ2-5 | 17 | TRBV18 | TGTGCCAGCTCACCAACCGGTTGGACTAGCGGCGGGGCGACCCAGTACTTC | CASSPTGWTSGGATQYF
few | - | TRBJ2-1 | 14 | TRBV11-2 | TGTGCCAGCAGCTTAAAGCGGGCCTACAATGAGCAGTTCTTC | CASSLKRAYNEQFF
- | TRBD2 | TRBJ2-7 | 16 | TRBV12-3/TRBV12-4 | TGTGCCAGCAGTACCGCCGGGACTAGCGGCACCTACGAGCAGTACTTC | CASSTAGTSGTYEQYF
many | - | TRBJ2-3 | 14 | TRBV20-1 | TGCAGTGCTAGACTTCAGATTGGCACAGATACGCAGTATTTT | CSARLQIGTDTQYF
- | - | TRBJ2-7 | 15 | TRBV5-1 | TGCGCCAGCAGCTTGGCCTCGACACAGCCCTACGAGCAGTACTTC | CASSLASTQPYEQYF
- | TRBD2 | TRBJ2-7 | 15 | TRBV6-2/TRBV6-3 | TGTGCCAGCGGCCCCCGGGCGGGAGAATCAGGAGAGCAGTACTTC | CASGPRAGESGEQYF
- | - | TRBJ1-4 | 14 | TRBV19 | TGTGCCAGTAGCCTACAGGGATATAATGAAAAACTGTTTTTT | CASSLQGYNEKLFF
few | - | TRBJ1-6 | 14 | TRBV30 | TGTGCCTGGAGTGTAAGCAGTATAGCTTCACCCCTCCACTTT | CAWSVSSIASPLHF
- | TRBD2 | TRBJ2-2 | 16 | TRBV6-5 | TGTGCCAGCAGTTACGCCCCCCCGGGACTAGCGTGGGAGCTGTTTTTT | CASSYAPPGLAWELFF
many | - | TRBJ2-5 | 14 | TRBV29-1 | TGCAGCGTTGAACAGGGTAGCGTGGGAGAGACCCAGTACTTC | CSVEQGSVGETQYF
few | - | TRBJ1-1 | 14 | TRBV19 | TGTGCCAGTAGTATACCAGACGGGGACACTGAAGCTTTCTTT | CASSIPDGDTEAFF
- | TRBD1 | TRBJ2-5 | 16 | TRBV7-3 | TGTGCCAGCAGCTTAAGGAAAATAGGGGGCGCGGAGACCCAGTACTTC | CASSLRKIGGAETQYF
few | - | TRBJ1-5 | 16 | TRBV6-2/TRBV6-3 | TGTGCCAGCAGTTACGAAGGGGATAGTAGCAATCAGCCCCAGCATTTT | CASSYEGDSSNQPQHF
- | - | TRBJ2-7 | 13 | TRBV6-5 | TGTGCCAGCAGTTCCCTAGGGTTCTACGAGCAGTACTTC | CASSSLGFYEQYF
many | TRBD1 | TRBJ2-7 | 13 | TRBV29-1 | TGCAGCGTCTTGGGACAGCTCACCTACGAGCAGTACTTC | CSVLGQLTYEQYF
few | TRBD2 | TRBJ2-1 | 15 | TRBV4-2 | TGTGCCAGCAGCCAAGTCACTAGCGGCTACAATGAGCAGTTCTTC | CASSQVTSGYNEQFF
few | - | TRBJ2-1 | 13 | TRBV9 | TGTGCCAGCAGCGTAGCCGGGGCCAATGAGCAGTTCTTC | CASSVAGANEQFF
once | - | TRBJ2-3 | 16 | TRBV5-1 | TGCGCCAGCAGCTCGGAACAGGGCCCTAGCACAGATACGCAGTATTTT | CASSSEQGPSTDTQYF
- | - | TRBJ1-1 | 15 | TRBV4-2 | TGTGCCAGCAGCCAAGGAAGACAGAGGGGCACTGAAGCTTTCTTT | CASSQGRQRGTEAFF
- | - | TRBJ2-3 | 18 | TRBV6-5 | TGTGCCAGCAGTTACGTTTTTGGGCTGAATGGGGGCACAGATACGCAGTATTTT | CASSYVFGLNGGTDTQYF
many | TRBD1 | TRBJ1-1 | 14 | TRBV2 | TGTGCCAGCAGCTGGGACAGGGGGGACACTGAAGCTTTCTTT | CASSWDRGDTEAFF
few | TRBD2 | TRBJ2-1 | 16 | TRBV12-3/TRBV12-4 | TGTGCCAGCACTCAATATAGCGGGGGGTCCAACAATGAGCAGTTCTTC | CASTQYSGGSNNEQFF
few | TRBD1 | TRBJ2-2 | 15 | TRBV5-1 | TGCGCCAGCAGCTTAATGACAGGGGGAACCGGGGAGCTGTTTTTT | CASSLMTGGTGELFF
few | - | TRBJ2-7 | 14 | TRBV5-1 | TGCGCCAGCAGCTTGGAGGGCAGGTTCTACGAGCAGTACTTC | CASSLEGRFYEQYF
many | TRBD1 | TRBJ2-1 | 14 | TRBV5-1 | TGCGCCAGCAGCAGGGACAGGGTGAACAATGAGCAGTTCTTC | CASSRDRVNNEQFF